A single sample is the source of the 18 T cell receptor beta chains below, sequenced in a study of siplizumab effects on memory and regulatory T cells. Profiled with immunoSEQ multiplex PCR; TCRdb holds only in-frame clones, not every one. The data contain about 110,000 clones, roughly 94% of them singletons. Material for sequencing was Tregs sorted from blood. The receptors derive from a human donor in good health.

The V and J genes are TRBV4-1 and TRBJ2-3, with TRBD2 as a possible D gene (5 bases). Germline CDR1 MGHRA, CDR2 YSYEKL. The CDR3 loop spans 17 amino acids. Trimming pared 4 bases from V and 4 bases from J, leaving 21 bases between. CDR3 protein: CASSRMMGLGSPDTQYF. The CDR3 DNA reads TGCGCCAGCAGCCGGATGATGGGGTTAGGGAGCCCAGATACGCAGTATTTT.

The J gene is TRBJ2-7, the V gene TRBV5-1; D is ambiguous. V lost 1 base and J 4 bases, leaving 6 bases between the germline ends. Germline V gives CDR1 SGHRS, CDR2 YFSETQ. The CDR3 has 12 amino acids. The CDR3 nucleotides read TGCGCCAGCAGCTTGAGTTTATACGAGCAGTACTTC. As protein: CASSLSLYEQYF.

V and J are TRBV6-5 and TRBJ1-5; no reliable D call. Trimming left V 6 bases short and J 10 bases short, with 10 bases between. This CDR3 has 11 residues. CDR1 MNHEY and CDR2 SVGAGI come from the germline V gene. As DNA, the CDR3 is TGTGCCAGCAGCCAAAAAATCCCCCAGCATTTT. Protein: CASSQKIPQHF.

This clone was detected ten times or more. The chain links TRBV4-1 to TRBJ1-2, with TRBD1 as a possible D gene (5 bases). Trimming took 1 base from V and 5 from J, leaving 14 bases between them. The CDR3 is 15 residues long. Looked up from germline, CDR1 is MGHRA and CDR2 is YSYEKL. The CDR3 sequence: CASSQVAGPGYGYTF. DNA of the CDR3: TGCGCCAGCAGCCAAGTTGCGGGTCCAGGGTATGGCTACACCTTC.

This clone was seen just once. This chain joins TRBV7-9 and TRBJ2-3; 10 bases agree with TRBD2. Looked up from germline, CDR1 is SEHNR and CDR2 is FQNEAQ (reference sequence). V was clipped by 5 bases and J by 6 bases; unmatched bases: 11. This CDR3 region has 16 residues. CDR3 sequence: CASSRLLGLAPDTQYF. Written as DNA, the CDR3 is TGTGCCAGCAGCCGGCTCCTGGGACTAGCGCCCGATACGCAGTATTTT. The complete variable domain, with remaining parts taken from reference TRBV7-9 and TRBJ2-3, reads DTGVSQNPRHKITKRGQNVTFRCDPISEHNRLYWYRQTLGQGPEFLTYFQNEAQLEKSRLLSDRFSAERPKGSFSTLEIQRTEQGDSAMYLCASSRLLGLAPDTQYFGPGTRLTVL.

This clone has just one count. The junction departs from germline at one end; a sequencing error may be responsible. The V and J genes are TRBV2 and TRBJ2-7, with TRBD1 matching over 11 bases. Per the germline V gene, CDR1 is SNHLY and CDR2 is FYNNEI. This CDR3 has 14 residues. The CDR3 nucleotides read TGTGCCAGCAGACCTTGGACAGGGGGCGATCTGTTGGACTTC. This gives the protein CASRPWTGGDLLDF. Full variable domain (outside the CDR3, taken from reference TRBV2 and TRBJ2-7): EPEVTQTPSHQVTQMGQEVILRCVPISNHLYFYWYRQILGQKVEFLVSFYNNEISEKSEIFDDQFSVERPDGSNFTLKIRSTKLEDSAMYFCASRPWTGGDLLDFGPGTRLTVT.

This chain uses TRBV4-1 with TRBJ2-1, with TRBD2 matching 11 bases. The junction had 7 bases not matched to a gene; V was cut back by 7 bases and J by 2 bases. CDR3 length: 16 residues. Germline V gene sequence: CDR1 MGHRA, CDR2 YSYEKL. The CDR3, as DNA: TGCGCCAGCACCCCGACTAGCGGGATTGCCTACAATGAGCAGTTCTTC. Translation gives CASTPTSGIAYNEQFF.

The chain recombines TRBV7-9 with TRBJ1-3, with 9 bases fitting TRBD1. The germline gives CDR1 SEHNR, CDR2 FQNEAQ (reference sequence). The CDR3 is made up of 15 amino acids. Trimming at V came to 1 base and at J to 5 bases, leaving 3 bases not matched to a gene. The CDR3 loop is CASSLGTGDRNTIYF. In DNA form, the CDR3 reads TGTGCCAGCAGCTTAGGGACAGGGGATAGAAACACCATATATTTT.

This clone was counted once. The chain combines TRBV14 with TRBJ2-1; either TRBD1 or TRBD2 may fit D (5 bases each). The CDR3 length is 14 residues. V was trimmed by 4 bases and J by 10 bases, leaving 17 bases between them. Per the germline V gene, CDR1 is SGHDN and CDR2 is FVKESK. For the CDR3, the DNA is TGTGCCAGCAGCCCGAATTCAGGGAGAGGGGAGCAGTTCTTC. It translates to CASSPNSGRGEQFF.

The chain recombines TRBV5-6 with TRBJ1-2, with 8 nucleotides matching TRBD1. Germline values: CDR1 SGHDT, CDR2 YYEEEE. Unmatched junction bases numbered 8, after V lost 5 bases and J lost 5 bases. CDR3 size: 14 residues. CDR3 in amino acids: CASSRTRTGYGYTF. CDR3 bases: TGTGCCAGCAGTCGCACGAGGACAGGGTATGGCTACACCTTC.

The chain employs TRBV4-1 and TRBJ2-5; D is uncertain. The CDR3 totals 15 residues. Germline V CDR1 and CDR2: MGHRA, YSYEKL. V was cut by 1 base and J by 3 bases, with 12 bases left in between. This chain's CDR3 is CASSQGSSRKETQYF. DNA of the CDR3: TGCGCCAGCAGCCAAGGGAGCAGCAGAAAAGAGACCCAGTACTTC.

The chain uses TRBV6-6 and TRBJ1-5, with D hard to call. V shed 0 bases and J shed 6 bases, with 9 bases lying between them. Germline V CDR1 and CDR2: MNHNY, SVGAGI (reference sequence). The CDR3 length is 14 residues. The CDR3 nucleotides read TGTGCCAGCAGTTACTCGATCAACGGTCAGCCCCAGCATTTT. It translates to CASSYSINGQPQHF.

This clone came up once. CDR3 sequence (DNA): TGTGCCAGTAGTGTGTCCGGGGCGGGAGGAAACAATGAGCAGTTCTTC. It yields the protein CASSVSGAGGNNEQFF. V is TRBV19 and J is TRBJ2-1, with TRBD2 identical over 8 bases. Per the germline V gene, CDR1 is LNHDA and CDR2 is SQIVND (reference sequence). The CDR3 length is 16 residues. J lost 5 bases, V lost 5 bases, and 11 bases had no gene match.

The chain links TRBV12-5 to TRBJ2-1, with a possible D match to TRBD1 (5 bases). The V end lost 3 bases, the J end lost 2 bases, and 8 bases lay between the germline ends. CDR1 is LGHNT and CDR2 is FRNRAP in the germline V gene. The CDR3 runs 14 residues. This chain's CDR3 is CASGLRGPYNEQFF. In DNA form, the CDR3 reads TGTGCTAGTGGTTTAAGGGGCCCCTACAATGAGCAGTTCTTC.

This clone was seen once. The gene calls are TRBV25-1 and TRBJ1-5, with D uncertain. With 0 bases removed from V and 2 bases from J, the gap between germline ends came to 5 bases. CDR1 is MGHDK and CDR2 is SYGVNS in the germline V gene. There are 14 residues in the CDR3. CDR3 bases: TGTGCCAGCAGTGAATACGGGCGCAATCAGCCCCAGCATTTT. Translation: CASSEYGRNQPQHF.

This clone was seen only once. This chain links TRBV11-2 with TRBJ1-5; 10 bases are shared with TRBD1. The V gene end was trimmed by 5 bases and the J gene end by 1 base; junction bases not matched to a gene: 2. From germline, CDR1 is SGHAT and CDR2 FQNNGV. This CDR3 comprises 15 residues. In DNA, the CDR3 is TGTGCCAGCAGCCTGACAGGGGGCAGCAATCAGCCCCAGCATTTT. Its protein product is CASSLTGGSNQPQHF.

The V and J genes are TRBV18 and TRBJ2-3; unclear D gene. V was clipped by 2 bases and J by 6 bases, with 6 bases between them. CDR1 KGHSH and CDR2 LQKENI come from the germline V gene. This CDR3 comprises 12 residues. The CDR3 sequence is CASSPWTDTQYF. The CDR3 region has the DNA TGTGCCAGCTCACCATGGACCGATACGCAGTATTTT.

The chain combines TRBV19 with TRBJ1-2, with D unclear. Trimming pared 0 bases from V and 5 bases from J, leaving 10 bases between. CDR3 length equals 14 residues. CDR1 is LNHDA, CDR2 SQIVND, per germline (reference sequence). The CDR3 here is CASSIDDGPYGYTF. The CDR3 DNA sequence: TGTGCCAGTAGTATAGACGATGGACCATATGGCTACACCTTC.